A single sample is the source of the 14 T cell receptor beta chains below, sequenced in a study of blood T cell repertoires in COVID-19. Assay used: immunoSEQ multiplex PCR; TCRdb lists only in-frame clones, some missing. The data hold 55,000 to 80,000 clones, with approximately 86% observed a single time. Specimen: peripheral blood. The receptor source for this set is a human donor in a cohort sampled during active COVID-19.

This CDR3 reads CATSDTSTGSYNEQFF. CDR3 nucleotide sequence: TGTGCCACCAGTGATACGTCGACAGGATCCTACAATGAGCAGTTCTTC. The V gene is TRBV24-1, the J gene TRBJ2-1; a weak D match, TRBD1 (6 bases). CDR3 length equals 16 residues. The V gene lost 3 bases and the J gene lost 1 base, with 12 bases spanning the gap. Germline CDR1 and CDR2: KGHDR and SFDVKD.

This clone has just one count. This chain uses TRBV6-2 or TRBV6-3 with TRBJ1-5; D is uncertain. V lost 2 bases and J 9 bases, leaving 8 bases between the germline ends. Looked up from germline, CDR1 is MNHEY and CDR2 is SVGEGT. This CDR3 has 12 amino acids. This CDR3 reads CASSYPFGPQHF. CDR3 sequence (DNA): TGTGCCAGCAGTTACCCCTTCGGGCCCCAGCATTTT.

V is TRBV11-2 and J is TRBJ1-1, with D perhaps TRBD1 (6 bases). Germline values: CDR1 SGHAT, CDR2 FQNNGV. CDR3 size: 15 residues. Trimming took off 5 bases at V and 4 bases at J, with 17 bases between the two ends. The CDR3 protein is CASSPEGGGRTEAFF. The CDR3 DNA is TGTGCCAGCAGCCCCGAAGGGGGGGGTCGCACTGAAGCTTTCTTT. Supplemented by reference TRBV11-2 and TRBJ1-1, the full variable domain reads EAGVAQSPRYKIIEKRQSVAFWCNPISGHATLYWYQQILGQGPKLLIQFQNNGVVDDSQLPKDRFSAERLKGVDSTLKIQPAKLEDSAVYLCASSPEGGGRTEAFFGQGTRLTVV.

CDR3 protein: CATPRGGLNTGELFF. As DNA, the CDR3 is TGTGCCACCCCCCGGGGGGGGTTGAACACCGGGGAGCTGTTTTTT. This sequence joins TRBV18 and TRBJ2-2, with 8 bases lining up with TRBD2. Germline V gene sequence: CDR1 KGHSH, CDR2 LQKENI. This CDR3 region has 15 residues. V gave up 10 bases and J gave up 1 base; unmatched junction bases: 8.

In nucleotides, the CDR3 is TGTGCCAGCAGCAGATCCGGGACTAGCGGGGACGAGCAGTACTTC. Translation: CASSRSGTSGDEQYF. The chain combines TRBV6-5 with TRBJ2-7, with 13 bases that match TRBD2. This CDR3 comprises 15 residues. The J segment lost 5 bases and the V segment lost 6 bases, leaving 7 bases of the junction unmatched. In germline, CDR1 is MNHEY, CDR2 SVGAGI.

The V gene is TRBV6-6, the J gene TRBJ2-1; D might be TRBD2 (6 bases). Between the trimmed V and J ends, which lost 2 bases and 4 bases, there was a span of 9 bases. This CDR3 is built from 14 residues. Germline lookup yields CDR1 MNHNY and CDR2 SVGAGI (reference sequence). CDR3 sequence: CASSYGGVYNEQFF. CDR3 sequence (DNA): TGTGCCAGCAGTTACGGCGGGGTATACAATGAGCAGTTCTTC.

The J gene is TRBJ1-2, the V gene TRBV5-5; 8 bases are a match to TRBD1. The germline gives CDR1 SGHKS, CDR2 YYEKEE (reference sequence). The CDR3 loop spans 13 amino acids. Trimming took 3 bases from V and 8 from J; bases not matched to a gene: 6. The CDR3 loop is CASSSTGEGGYTF. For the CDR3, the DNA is TGTGCCAGCAGCTCGACAGGGGAGGGCGGCTACACCTTC.

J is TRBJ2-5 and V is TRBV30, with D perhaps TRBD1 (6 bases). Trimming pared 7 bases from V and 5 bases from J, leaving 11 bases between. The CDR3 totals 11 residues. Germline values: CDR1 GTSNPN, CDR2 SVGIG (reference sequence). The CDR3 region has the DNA TGTGCCTACAGGGTTGTGGAGACCCAGTACTTC. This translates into CAYRVVETQYF.

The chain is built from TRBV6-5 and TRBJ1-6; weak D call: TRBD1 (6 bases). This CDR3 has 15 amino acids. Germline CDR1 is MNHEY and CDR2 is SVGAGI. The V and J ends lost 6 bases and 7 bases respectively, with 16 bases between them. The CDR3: CASRLGGQKNSPLHF. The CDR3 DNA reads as TGTGCCAGCAGACTAGGAGGACAGAAAAATTCACCCCTCCACTTT.

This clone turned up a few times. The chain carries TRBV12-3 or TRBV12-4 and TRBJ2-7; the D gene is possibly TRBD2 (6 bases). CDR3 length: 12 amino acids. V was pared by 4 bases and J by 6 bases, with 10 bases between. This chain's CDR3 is CASSSGVSEQYF. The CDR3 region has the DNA TGTGCCAGCAGTTCGGGGGTCAGCGAGCAGTACTTC.

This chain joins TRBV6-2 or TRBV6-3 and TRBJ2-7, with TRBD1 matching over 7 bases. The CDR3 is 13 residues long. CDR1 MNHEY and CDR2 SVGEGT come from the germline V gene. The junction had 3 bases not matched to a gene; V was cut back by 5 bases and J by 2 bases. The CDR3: CASSDRVPYEQYF. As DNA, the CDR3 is TGTGCCAGCAGTGACAGGGTTCCCTACGAGCAGTACTTC.

The CDR3 region is CAWSKGSGYNSPLHF. CDR3 DNA sequence: TGTGCCTGGAGTAAGGGGTCCGGGTATAATTCACCCCTCCACTTT. This chain links TRBV30 with TRBJ1-6, with a tentative D call TRBD1 (5 bases). The CDR3 covers 15 residues. V dropped 2 bases and J dropped 4 bases, with 12 bases sitting between them. The germline CDR1 and CDR2 sequences are GTSNPN and SVGIG (reference sequence).

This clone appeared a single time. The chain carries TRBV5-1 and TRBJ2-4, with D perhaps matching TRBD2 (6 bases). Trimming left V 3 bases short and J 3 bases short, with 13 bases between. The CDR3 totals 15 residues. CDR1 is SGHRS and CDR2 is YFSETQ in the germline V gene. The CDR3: CASSSTGGGKNIQYF. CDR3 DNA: TGCGCCAGCAGCTCTACCGGGGGTGGCAAAAACATTCAGTACTTC.

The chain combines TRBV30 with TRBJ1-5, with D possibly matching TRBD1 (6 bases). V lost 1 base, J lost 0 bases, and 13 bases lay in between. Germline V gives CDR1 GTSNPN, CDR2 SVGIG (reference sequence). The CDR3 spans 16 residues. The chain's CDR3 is CAWSGTASYSNQPQHF. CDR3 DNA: TGTGCCTGGAGTGGGACAGCTTCTTATAGCAATCAGCCCCAGCATTTT.